This T cell receptor (beta chain) is drawn from a study of response to subunit inactivated influenza vaccine. This CDR3 spans 18 amino acids. The germline CDR1 and CDR2 sequences are SGHAT and FQNNGV. With 6 bases clipped from V and 0 bases from J, the junction kept 10 bases outside the gene matches. In TCRdb, the RT-PCR reads were re-called with MiXCR into one record per CDR3 protein. The table shows about 650,000 distinct CDR3 sequences, with approximately 15% occurring only once. This sequence joins TRBV11-2 and TRBJ2-6; 8 bases agree with TRBD1. Material: PBMCs from blood, obtained around 14 days before vaccination. The clonotype originates from a man aged 50-60 years who received an inactivated influenza vaccine. The CDR3 DNA reads as TGTGCCAGCAGTCGCCTGACAGGGGCAAGCTCTGGGGCCAACGTCCTGACTTTC. Protein: CASSRLTGASSGANVLTF.